The T cell receptor beta chain described here comes from a study of blood T cell repertoires in COVID-19. For the study at large: The cDNA or gDNA used as material had been derived from T cells, B-cell-depleted T cells, or PBMCs.

The V gene lost 0 bases and the J gene lost 4 bases, with 11 bases spanning the gap. Per the germline V gene, CDR1 is LNHNV and CDR2 is YYDKDF (reference sequence). The CDR3 has 15 amino acids. Original handling: Amplification of reference gene primers was used by the study to estimate nucleated cell counts. The assay was immunoSEQ multiplex PCR, and TCRdb's table has in-frame clones only and misses some. Clone size and V and J calls were adopted from that table, with D and trimming inferred from the DNA. The sample shows approximately 360,000 clones, over 75% of them seen only once. Participant ages covered 18 to 89 years across about 22 US areas. Categorization into cohorts depended on clinical history that participants reported.

This chain joins TRBV15 and TRBJ2-3; D might be TRBD2 (6 bases). Material: PBMCs or T cells enriched from blood (not recorded which). The sequence was obtained from a woman aged 25 to 45 with acute COVID-19. DNA for the CDR3: TGTGCCACCAGCAGAGAATTCGCGGGGCCAGATACGCAGTATTTT. This translates into CATSREFAGPDTQYF.